Below, 10 T cell receptor beta chains from the same sample are listed, as sequenced in a study of PD-L1 blockade in urothelial cancer. Sequencing was performed with immunoSEQ multiplex PCR; in TCRdb, only in-frame clones are kept and a portion is missing. The profile covers about 80,000 clones, with 87% appearing a single time and roughly 6.1% taken by the ten largest. The sequences come from PBMCs, collected around atezolizumab (anti-PD-L1) treatment. All receptors come from a woman aged 70-85 years with urothelial cancer.

J is TRBJ2-5 and V is TRBV5-1; D is unresolved. Deletions cut 4 bases from V and 5 bases from J, with 15 bases between. The CDR3 is 14 residues long. Per the germline V gene, CDR1 is SGHRS and CDR2 is YFSETQ. CDR3 in amino acids: CASSPAGYGETQYF. The CDR3 nucleotides are TGCGCCAGCAGCCCGGCCGGGTATGGGGAGACCCAGTACTTC. The variable domain in full, with the rest retrieved from reference TRBV5-1 and TRBJ2-5, is KAGVTQTPRYLIKTRGQQVTLSCSPISGHRSVSWYQQTPGQGLQFLFEYFSETQRNKGNFPGRFSGRQFSNSRSEMNVSTLELGDSALYLCASSPAGYGETQYFGPGTRLLVL.

This chain connects TRBV10-1 to TRBJ2-3; 11 nucleotides line up with TRBD2. The CDR3 is 15 residues long. V dropped 4 bases and J dropped 4; count of bases not matched to a gene: 4. Per germline, CDR1 WNHNN and CDR2 SYGVQD (reference sequence). CDR3 amino acids: CASSVLAGGPDTQYF. The CDR3 nucleotides are TGCGCCAGCAGTGTCCTAGCGGGGGGCCCAGATACGCAGTATTTT.

The rearrangement uses TRBV5-1 and TRBJ2-3; 8 nucleotides agree with TRBD1. V shed 1 base, J shed 1 base, and the junction held 5 bases outside the gene matches. The germline gives CDR1 SGHRS, CDR2 YFSETQ. This CDR3 comprises 16 residues. This CDR3 reads CASSLNGDRRTDTQYF. The CDR3 DNA reads as TGCGCCAGCAGCTTGAATGGGGACAGGCGCACAGATACGCAGTATTTT.

The V gene is TRBV28, the J gene TRBJ1-4; 7 positions match TRBD1. The V gene end was trimmed by 6 bases and the J gene end by 8 bases; junction bases not matched to a gene: 30. The CDR3 extends over 21 amino acids. Germline V lookup: CDR1 MDHEN, CDR2 SYDVKM. CDR3 coding DNA: TGTGCCAGCAGAGCTGGACCTGGAACCGGGACAGCTCGATCACCTCGGGAAAAACTGTTTTTT. This translates into CASRAGPGTGTARSPREKLFF. Full variable domain (rest looked up from reference TRBV28 and TRBJ1-4): DVKVTQSSRYLVKRTGEKVFLECVQDMDHENMFWYRQDPGLGLRLIYFSYDVKMKEKGDIPEGYSVSREKKERFSLILESASTNQTSMYLCASRAGPGTGTARSPREKLFFGSGTQLSVL.

This chain links TRBV27 with TRBJ2-5, with TRBD1 identical over 10 bases. The CDR3 is 15 amino acids. Trimming removed 5 bases from V and 5 bases from J; junction bases left unmatched: 8. Germline-derived CDR1 and CDR2 are MNHEY and SMNVEV (reference sequence). The CDR3 sequence is CASSETGGRRETQYF. DNA for the CDR3: TGTGCCAGCAGTGAGACAGGGGGCAGGAGGGAGACCCAGTACTTC.

This chain joins TRBV5-1 and TRBJ2-5; 12 positions match TRBD2. The germline gives CDR1 SGHRS, CDR2 YFSETQ. V shed 4 bases and J 1 base; nucleotides not matched to a gene: 5. This CDR3 comprises 16 residues. In DNA form, the CDR3 reads TGCGCCAGCAGCCCAAGGACTAGCGGGGCCCAAGAGACCCAGTACTTC. It encodes CASSPRTSGAQETQYF.

The CDR3 DNA follows: TGTGCCAGCAGCTTGGGACAGGGGGCAACAGATACGCAGTATTTT. Translated, it gives CASSLGQGATDTQYF. The chain combines TRBV7-2 with TRBJ2-3, with 12 nucleotides matching TRBD1. This CDR3 has 15 amino acids. Germline V lookup: CDR1 SGHTA, CDR2 FQGNSA. Losses at the gene ends were 3 bases for V and 3 bases for J; bases not matched to a gene: 1.

The rearrangement links TRBV6-1 to TRBJ2-5, with no clear D. From germline, CDR1 is MNHNS and CDR2 SASEGT. The CDR3 loop spans 12 amino acids. V lost 6 bases and J 5 bases, leaving 10 bases between the germline ends. The CDR3 loop is CASRRFRETQYF. Here the CDR3 DNA reads TGTGCCAGCAGGAGGTTTCGGGAGACCCAGTACTTC.

This clone was observed once. This chain connects TRBV2 to TRBJ2-7; TRBD1 aligns across 9 bases. V was pared by 6 bases and J by 4 bases, with 7 bases of the junction left unmatched. The germline V gene has CDR1 SNHLY and CDR2 FYNNEI. The CDR3 is 14 residues long. Here the CDR3 reads CASSLQGARYEQYF. CDR3 DNA: TGTGCCAGCAGCTTACAGGGGGCTCGGTACGAGCAGTACTTC.

This chain joins TRBV7-9 and TRBJ2-1; D possibly corresponds to TRBD2 (6 bases). Germline CDR1 and CDR2: SEHNR and FQNEAQ (reference sequence). The CDR3 loop spans 19 amino acids. V lost 2 bases and J lost 2, with 22 bases in between. CDR3 protein: CASSLLLAGAGTTYNEQFF. As DNA, the CDR3 is TGTGCCAGCAGCTTATTGTTGGCGGGCGCGGGGACCACCTACAATGAGCAGTTCTTC.